The 9 T cell receptor beta chains listed next were all sequenced from one sample in a study of blood T cell repertoires in COVID-19. TCRdb's copy holds only in-frame clones and misses some; the assay was immunoSEQ multiplex PCR. Counted here are about 250,000 clones, about 82% occurring once; the ten biggest clones make up 5.5% to 6%. The sequencing sample was made of peripheral blood. Every receptor here comes from a woman of 80 years or more with COVID-19, enrolled during active disease.

The chain recombines TRBV28 with TRBJ1-6; no definite D call. Trimming stripped 3 bases from V and 9 bases from J, with 9 bases between. Germline V lookup: CDR1 MDHEN, CDR2 SYDVKM. The CDR3 spans 13 residues. The CDR3 DNA reads as TGTGCCAGCAGTTTGACACGTATTTCACCCCTCCACTTT. Translated, it gives CASSLTRISPLHF. The variable domain in full, completed from reference TRBV28 and TRBJ1-6, reads DVKVTQSSRYLVKRTGEKVFLECVQDMDHENMFWYRQDPGLGLRLIYFSYDVKMKEKGDIPEGYSVSREKKERFSLILESASTNQTSMYLCASSLTRISPLHFGNGTRLTVT.

The J gene is TRBJ1-1, the V gene TRBV30; 10 bases map to TRBD1. This CDR3 spans 16 amino acids. V was pared by 3 bases and J by 3 bases, with 10 bases of the junction left unmatched. Looked up from germline, CDR1 is GTSNPN and CDR2 is SVGIG (reference sequence). CDR3 nucleotides: TGTGCCTGGAGGCCTTCGGACAGGGGGACCTACACTGAAGCTTTCTTT. As protein: CAWRPSDRGTYTEAFF.

V is TRBV18 and J is TRBJ2-3; a weak D match, TRBD1 (6 bases). The CDR3 runs 15 residues. V gave up 1 base and J gave up 5 bases, with 13 bases separating them. The germline gives CDR1 KGHSH, CDR2 LQKENI. The CDR3, as DNA: TGTGCCAGCTCACCACGGGACAAGCAATTAGATACGCAGTATTTT. It translates to CASSPRDKQLDTQYF.

The rearrangement joins TRBV6-6 to TRBJ1-1; D is possibly TRBD1 (6 bases). V shed 2 bases and J shed 11 bases, with 15 bases lying between them. The CDR3 sequence is 13 residues long. Germline-derived CDR1 and CDR2 are MNHNY and SVGAGI (reference sequence). CDR3 sequence: CASSYLTGSDAFF. CDR3 sequence (DNA): TGTGCCAGCAGTTACCTCACAGGGTCAGACGCTTTCTTT.

The gene calls are TRBV19 and TRBJ1-6; 7 bases are a match to TRBD1. CDR1 and CDR2 from the germline V gene are LNHDA and SQIVND (reference sequence). The trim removed 2 bases at V and 6 bases at J, leaving 10 bases unmatched. The CDR3 loop spans 17 amino acids. The CDR3 DNA reads TGTGCCAGTAGTATATCTACCGGGGGACAGTCTAATTCACCCCTCCACTTT. This translates into CASSISTGGQSNSPLHF.

The rearrangement links TRBV7-2 to TRBJ1-3, with TRBD1 matching over 7 bases. Trimming cost V 5 bases and J 0 bases; bases outside gene matches: 13. Germline V lookup: CDR1 SGHTA, CDR2 FQGNSA. The CDR3 sequence is 18 residues long. CDR3 in DNA: TGTGCCAGCAGCCCTACAGGGGACGCGAGGGGCTCTGGAAACACCATATATTTT. It yields the protein CASSPTGDARGSGNTIYF.

The chain couples TRBV3-1 (or the pseudogene TRBV3-2) to TRBJ1-2; 8 bases map to TRBD1. Germline CDR1 is LGHDT and CDR2 is YNNKEL (reference sequence). Losses at the gene ends were 1 base for V and 6 bases for J; bases not matched to a gene: 1. The CDR3 totals 13 residues. Here the CDR3 reads CASSQAGGNGYTF. CDR3 bases: TGTGCCAGCAGCCAAGCAGGGGGCAATGGCTACACCTTC.

The sample holds one count of this clone. This chain connects TRBV28 to TRBJ2-1; TRBD2 matches at 8 bases. V was clipped by 7 bases and J by 4 bases; unmatched bases: 12. Germline V gene sequence: CDR1 MDHEN, CDR2 SYDVKM. This CDR3 region has 16 residues. The CDR3 loop reads CASTLLFAGGYNEQFF. The CDR3 coding sequence is TGTGCCAGCACCCTCCTGTTCGCGGGGGGTTACAATGAGCAGTTCTTC. The full variable domain, with the rest looked up from reference TRBV28 and TRBJ2-1, is DVKVTQSSRYLVKRTGEKVFLECVQDMDHENMFWYRQDPGLGLRLIYFSYDVKMKEKGDIPEGYSVSREKKERFSLILESASTNQTSMYLCASTLLFAGGYNEQFFGPGTRLTVL.

V is TRBV28 and J is TRBJ2-7; D perhaps matches TRBD2 (6 bases). The CDR3 is made up of 12 amino acids. Germline lookup yields CDR1 MDHEN and CDR2 SYDVKM. The V and J ends lost 8 bases and 2 bases respectively, with 10 bases between them. The CDR3 DNA sequence: TGTGCCAGCCGGAGGGCCCCCTACGAGCAGTACTTC. Its protein is CASRRAPYEQYF.